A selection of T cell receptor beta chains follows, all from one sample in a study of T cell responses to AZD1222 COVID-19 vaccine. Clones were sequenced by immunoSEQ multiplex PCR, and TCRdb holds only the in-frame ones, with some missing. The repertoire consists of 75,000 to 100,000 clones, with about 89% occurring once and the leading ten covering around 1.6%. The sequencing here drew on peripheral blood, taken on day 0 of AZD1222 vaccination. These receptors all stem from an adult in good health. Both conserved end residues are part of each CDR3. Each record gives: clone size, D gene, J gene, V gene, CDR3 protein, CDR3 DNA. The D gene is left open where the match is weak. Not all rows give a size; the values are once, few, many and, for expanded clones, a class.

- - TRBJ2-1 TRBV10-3 CAISRQYNEQFF TGTGCCATCAGTCGACAGTACAATGAGCAGTTCTTC
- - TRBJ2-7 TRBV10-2 CASSEAAYEQYF TGCGCCAGCAGTGAAGCAGCCTACGAGCAGTACTTC
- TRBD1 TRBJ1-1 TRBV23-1 CASSHHTGGFTEAFF TGCGCCAGCAGTCACCACACAGGGGGCTTCACTGAAGCTTTCTTT
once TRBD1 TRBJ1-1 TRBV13 CASTLGRGSTEAFF TGTGCCAGCACCCTCGGCAGGGGGTCGACTGAAGCTTTCTTT
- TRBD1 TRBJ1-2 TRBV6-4 CASSETGGNYGYTF TGTGCCAGCAGTGAAACAGGGGGTAACTATGGCTACACCTTC
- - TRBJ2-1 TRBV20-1 CSASTPQASYNEQFF TGCAGTGCTAGTACGCCCCAGGCCTCCTACAATGAGCAGTTCTTC
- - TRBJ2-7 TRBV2 CASNAPGKSTYEQYF TGTGCCAGCAACGCCCCGGGAAAGTCCACCTACGAGCAGTACTTC
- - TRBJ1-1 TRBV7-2 CASSLSWNTEAFF TGTGCCAGCAGCCTCTCGTGGAACACTGAAGCTTTCTTT
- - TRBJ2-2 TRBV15 CATSRDPHTGELFF TGTGCCACCAGCAGAGATCCCCACACCGGGGAGCTGTTTTTT
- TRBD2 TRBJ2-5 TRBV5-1 CASSLSGGQETQYF TGCGCCAGCAGCTTGAGCGGGGGGCAAGAGACCCAGTACTTC
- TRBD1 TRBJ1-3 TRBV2 CASSSLQGVSGNTIYF TGTGCCAGCAGTTCATTACAGGGGGTCTCTGGAAACACCATATATTTT
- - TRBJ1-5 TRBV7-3 CASSLSGGQPQHF TGTGCCAGCAGCTTGAGTGGGGGTCAGCCCCAGCATTTT
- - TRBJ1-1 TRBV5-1 CASSLVTGISEAFF TGCGCCAGCAGCTTGGTTACAGGGATATCTGAAGCTTTCTTT
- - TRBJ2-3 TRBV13 CASSLGAFGGRADTQYF TGTGCCAGCAGCTTAGGAGCGTTTGGGGGGCGGGCAGATACGCAGTATTTT
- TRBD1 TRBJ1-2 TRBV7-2 CASSLRTGDHGYTF TGTGCCAGCAGCTTACGGACAGGGGACCATGGCTACACCTTC
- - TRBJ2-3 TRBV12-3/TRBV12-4 CASSSTSSDTQYF TGTGCCAGCAGTTCCACCTCTTCAGATACGCAGTATTTT
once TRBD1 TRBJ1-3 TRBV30 CAWGTGFAGNTIYF TGTGCCTGGGGGACAGGGTTCGCTGGAAACACCATATATTTT
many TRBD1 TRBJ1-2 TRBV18 CASSLGTGRNYGYTF TGTGCCAGCTCACTAGGGACAGGAAGAAACTATGGCTACACCTTC
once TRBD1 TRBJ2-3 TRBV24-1 CATSDTTGRDTQYF TGTGCCACCAGTGATACGACAGGGAGAGATACGCAGTATTTT
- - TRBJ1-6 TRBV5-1 CASSLGQVGSPLHF TGCGCCAGCAGCTTGGGGCAGGTCGGTTCACCCCTCCACTTT
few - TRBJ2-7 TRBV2 CASVAVPPGQYF TGCGCCAGCGTAGCCGTCCCTCCGGGGCAGTACTTC
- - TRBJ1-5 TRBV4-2 CASSQDAPWGGGNQPQHF TGTGCCAGCAGCCAAGATGCCCCTTGGGGGGGTGGCAATCAGCCCCAGCATTTT
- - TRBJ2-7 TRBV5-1 CASSLGAYEQYF TGCGCCAGCAGCTTGGGTGCCTACGAGCAGTACTTC
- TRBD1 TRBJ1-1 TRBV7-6 CASSPGTGETEAFF TGTGCCAGCAGCCCCGGGACAGGGGAGACTGAAGCTTTCTTT
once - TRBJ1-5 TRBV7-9 CASSLGTTSNQPQHF TGTGCCAGCAGCTTAGGGACAACTAGCAATCAGCCCCAGCATTTT
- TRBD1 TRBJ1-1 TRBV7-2 CASSLTGGNTEAFF TGTGCCAGCAGCTTGACAGGGGGCAACACTGAAGCTTTCTTT
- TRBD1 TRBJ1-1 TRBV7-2 CASSLVGTGVNTEAFF TGTGCCAGCAGCTTAGTTGGGACAGGGGTGAACACTGAAGCTTTCTTT
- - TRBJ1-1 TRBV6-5 CASSYSGGRGNTEAFF TGTGCCAGCAGTTACTCGGGCGGGAGAGGGAACACTGAAGCTTTCTTT
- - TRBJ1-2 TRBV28 CASSPPDSTTLGGYTF TGTGCCAGCAGTCCCCCGGACAGTACTACGCTTGGCGGCTACACCTTC
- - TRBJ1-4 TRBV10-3 CAISESLGRSEKLFF TGTGCCATCAGTGAGTCGTTAGGGCGGAGTGAAAAACTGTTTTTT
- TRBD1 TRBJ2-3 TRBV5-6 CASSKRTGGGTDTQYF TGTGCCAGCAGCAAGAGGACAGGGGGAGGCACAGATACGCAGTATTTT
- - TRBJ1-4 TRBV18 CASSSRALQDNEKLFF TGTGCCAGCTCGTCCCGCGCCCTACAGGATAATGAAAAACTGTTTTTT
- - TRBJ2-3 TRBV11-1 CASSLEGTDTQYF TGTGCCAGCAGCTTGGAAGGGACAGATACGCAGTATTTT
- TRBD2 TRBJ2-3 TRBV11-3 CASSFTGGRTDTQYF TGTGCCAGCAGCTTCACGGGGGGACGCACAGATACGCAGTATTTT
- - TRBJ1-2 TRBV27 CASSYWSGDGYTF TGTGCCAGCAGTTATTGGAGTGGGGATGGCTACACCTTC
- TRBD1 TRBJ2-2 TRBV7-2 CASSSGTGVRELFF TGTGCCAGCAGCTCCGGGACAGGGGTTAGGGAGCTGTTTTTT
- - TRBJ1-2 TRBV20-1 CSAGYGYTF TGCAGTGCGGGGTACGGCTACACCTTC
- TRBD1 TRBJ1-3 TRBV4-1 CASSQATGGFSGNTIYF TGCGCCAGCAGCCAAGCGACAGGGGGATTTTCTGGAAACACCATATATTTT
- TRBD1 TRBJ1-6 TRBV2 CASAGQSSYNSPLHF TGTGCCAGCGCGGGACAGAGCTCCTATAATTCACCCCTCCACTTT
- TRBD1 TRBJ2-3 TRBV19 CASSHQGDTHTQYF TGTGCCAGTAGTCACCAGGGGGACACGCATACGCAGTATTTT
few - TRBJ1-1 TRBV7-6 CASSIYRNTEAFF TGTGCCAGCAGCATTTACAGGAACACTGAAGCTTTCTTT
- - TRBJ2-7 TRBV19 CASRPGQNYEQYF TGTGCCAGTAGACCAGGACAGAACTACGAGCAGTACTTC
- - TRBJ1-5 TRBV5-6 CASSFRDLPQHF TGTGCCAGCAGCTTCCGGGATTTGCCCCAGCATTTT
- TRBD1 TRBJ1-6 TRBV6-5 CASSRDREPSPLHF TGTGCCAGCAGCCGTGACAGGGAACCTTCACCCCTCCACTTT
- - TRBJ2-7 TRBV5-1 CASSLGQGGYEQYF TGCGCCAGCAGCTTGGGGCAGGGCGGCTACGAGCAGTACTTC
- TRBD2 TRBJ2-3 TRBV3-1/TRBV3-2 CASSQDKGAGTTDTQYF TGTGCCAGCAGCCAAGATAAGGGAGCGGGAACCACAGATACGCAGTATTTT
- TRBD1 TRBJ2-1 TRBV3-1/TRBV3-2 CASSHLDRGHEQFF TGTGCCAGCAGCCACCTGGACAGGGGTCATGAGCAGTTCTTC
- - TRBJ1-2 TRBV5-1 CASSLAPGPPNYGYTF TGCGCCAGCAGCTTGGCCCCGGGGCCCCCTAACTATGGCTACACCTTC
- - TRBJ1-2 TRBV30 CAWSVQSNYGYTF TGTGCCTGGAGTGTACAGTCTAACTATGGCTACACCTTC
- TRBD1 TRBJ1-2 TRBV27 CASSLFRGNYGYTF TGTGCCAGCAGTTTATTCAGGGGGAACTATGGCTACACCTTC
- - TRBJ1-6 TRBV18 CASSPTGIYNSPLHF TGTGCCAGCTCACCAACGGGGATCTATAATTCACCCCTCCACTTT
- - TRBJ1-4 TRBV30 CAWTSGGEKLFF TGTGCCTGGACCTCCGGGGGTGAAAAACTGTTTTTT
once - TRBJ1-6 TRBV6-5 CASSTGGPGSPLHF TGTGCCAGCAGCACGGGGGGGCCGGGTTCACCCCTCCACTTT